This T cell receptor beta chain was recorded in a study of cytomegalovirus exposure and HLA in healthy donors. The CDR3 covers 13 residues. Between the trimmed V and J ends, which lost 7 bases and 1 base, there was a span of 10 bases. The germline V gene has CDR1 MNHEY and CDR2 SVGAGI. A multiplex PCR was run with 60 Vbeta primers and 13 Jbeta primers. The repertoire was sequenced with immunoSEQ multiplex PCR; TCRdb's copy has only in-frame clones and lacks some. The sample records more than 150,000 clones, 70% to 90% being singletons. The chain employs TRBV6-5 and TRBJ1-1; D gene ambiguous. The material sequenced was PBMCs. This sequence originates from a woman aged 18-29 years in good health and CMV-seropositive. Here the CDR3 DNA reads TGTGCCAGCAAGCCTACAGAGAACACTGAAGCTTTCTTT. Amino acids: CASKPTENTEAFF.